The rows below give T cell receptor beta chains drawn from one sample of a study of control samples from healthy donors and cancer patients. Repertoires were generated with immunoSEQ multiplex PCR, while TCRdb's copy carries only in-frame clones and drops some. The sample includes about 170,000 clones, about 94% of them seen just once. Sequencing was carried out using blood. The receptor set was obtained from a woman aged 60-75 years in good health. The CDR3 runs from the conserved cysteine through the conserved F or W. Not all rows give a size; the values are once, few, many and, for expanded clones, a class.

v_gene	j_gene	abundance	CDR3aa
TRBV5-4	TRBJ1-1	.	CASSLISTSAEAFF
TRBV2	TRBJ2-1	once	CASSPFDRYNEQFF
TRBV3-1/TRBV3-2	TRBJ2-5	.	CASSQDGGETQYF
TRBV4-3	TRBJ2-6	.	CASSQDPGVSGANVLTF
TRBV3-1/TRBV3-2	TRBJ1-1	.	CASSQDRGTGAAFPLNTEAFF
TRBV6-5	TRBJ1-5	.	CASSFNRQRNQPQHF
TRBV5-4	TRBJ2-3	.	CASSPLAGGPGTQYF
TRBV30	TRBJ1-1	.	CAWSGDIEAFF
TRBV6-5	TRBJ2-5	.	CASIGTLKETQYF
TRBV14	TRBJ2-6	.	CASSSWRGAGANVLTF
TRBV5-1	TRBJ2-1	.	CASSLAPQGNEQFF
TRBV7-3	TRBJ1-3	.	CASSLIGGSGNTIYF
TRBV6-5	TRBJ2-6	.	CASMSAGAGANVLTF
TRBV7-9	TRBJ2-3	.	CASAGGYRTDTQYF
TRBV5-1	TRBJ2-7	once	CASSGPGTEQYF
TRBV5-4	TRBJ1-1	.	CASSFARNTEAFF
TRBV15	TRBJ1-6	.	CATSRAARGSSPLHF
TRBV6-6	TRBJ1-1	.	CASSYSGQSNTEAFF
TRBV7-2	TRBJ2-7	.	CASSLVGQGVYEQYF
TRBV5-6	TRBJ2-7	.	CASSLFSYEQYF
TRBV3-1/TRBV3-2	TRBJ1-1	.	CASSLRTGATEAFF
TRBV28	TRBJ1-3	.	CASSSGINSGNTIYF
TRBV7-9	TRBJ2-1	.	CASSLAGGPRNEQFF
TRBV6-5	TRBJ2-3	.	CASSSATDTQYF
TRBV19	TRBJ1-1	.	CASSSYMNTEAFF
TRBV9	TRBJ1-2	.	CASSVDSLIYTF
TRBV19	TRBJ1-1	once	CASSIGGAGNTEAFF
TRBV7-2	TRBJ1-2	.	CASSLDGAGRNGYTF
TRBV19	TRBJ2-5	.	CASSVAVLETQYF
TRBV5-1	TRBJ2-7	.	CASSNRGEVSEQYF
TRBV7-8	TRBJ2-5	once	CASSQRQGGETQYF
TRBV12-3/TRBV12-4	TRBJ1-1	.	CASSFSRSEAFF
TRBV7-2	TRBJ1-4	.	CASSLGQGGNEKLFF
TRBV7-8	TRBJ1-6	.	CASSPPTAGLKPLHF
TRBV5-1	TRBJ2-5	.	CASSLPEETQYF
TRBV19	TRBJ1-1	.	CASSIEGGNTEAFF
TRBV5-8	TRBJ2-3	.	CASHKRGYTDTQYF
TRBV27	TRBJ1-6	.	CASGEKQRPSYNSPLHF
TRBV24-1	TRBJ1-1	few	CATSMGGEAFF
TRBV5-6	TRBJ1-5	.	CASSRRGASNQPQHF
TRBV27	TRBJ2-1	.	CATNVEGANNEQFF
TRBV27	TRBJ1-4	.	CASRQQGPNEKLFF